A selection of T cell receptor beta chains follows, all from one sample in a study of lung T cells in sarcoidosis with Löfgren's syndrome. MiXCR was run by TCRdb on the reads, yielding one entry per CDR3 protein. The sample records approximately 2,500 distinct CDR3 sequences, about 29% being singletons. The specimen was CD4+ T cells from PBMCs. The receptors here all came from a human donor with sarcoidosis (Löfgren's syndrome or another form), or a control subject (not recorded which). The CDR3 runs from the conserved cysteine through the conserved F or W. The order of the fields is clone size, D gene, J gene, V gene, CDR3 DNA, CDR3 protein. A D gene is named only where the DNA matches it firmly. For some rows the clone size is stated as once, few or many, or as a class when expanded; others skip it.

size: medium-sized
D: NA
J: TRBJ2-2
V: TRBV7-9
DNA: TGTGCCAGCAGCTTAGGGAATCAGGGAACCGGGGAGCTGTTTTTT
CDR3: CASSLGNQGTGELFF

size: large
D: TRBD1
J: TRBJ1-5
V: TRBV28
DNA: TGTGCCAGCAATTTCAGGGGGAACAATCAGCCCCAGCATTTT
CDR3: CASNFRGNNQPQHF

size: NA
D: NA
J: TRBJ1-5
V: TRBV28
DNA: TGTGCCAACAACGGACGGGGTAGCACTCAGCCCCAGCATTTT
CDR3: CANNGRGSTQPQHF

size: large
D: NA
J: TRBJ2-7
V: TRBV27
DNA: TGTGCCAGCAGATACGGGCAGGGGGGAACCTACGAGCAGTACTTC
CDR3: CASRYGQGGTYEQYF

size: medium-sized
D: NA
J: TRBJ1-1
V: TRBV18
DNA: TGTGCCAGCTCACCAAACCTGAACACTGAAGCTTTCTTT
CDR3: CASSPNLNTEAFF

size: hyperexpanded
D: NA
J: TRBJ2-3
V: TRBV11-3
DNA: TGTGCCAGCAGCCTCCAGGGAGATACGCAGTATTTT
CDR3: CASSLQGDTQYF

size: medium-sized
D: TRBD2
J: TRBJ2-7
V: TRBV20-1
DNA: TGCCGTACGCAGGGACTAGCACCCCACGAGCAGTACTTC
CDR3: CRTQGLAPHEQYF

size: many
D: NA
J: TRBJ1-6
V: TRBV20-1
DNA: TGCAGTGCAAAGCAAGGTGACAGAGATAATTCACCCCTCCACTTT
CDR3: CSAKQGDRDNSPLHF

size: medium-sized
D: NA
J: TRBJ2-3
V: TRBV5-4
DNA: TGTGCCAGCAGCCCGGGCGTGGGGTACACAGATACGCAGTATTTT
CDR3: CASSPGVGYTDTQYF

size: NA
D: NA
J: TRBJ1-1
V: TRBV30
DNA: TGTGCCCTCAGGGAAAGGGCGGCGACTGAAGCTTTCTTT
CDR3: CALRERAATEAFF

size: medium-sized
D: NA
J: TRBJ2-3
V: TRBV20-1
DNA: TGCAGTGCGACTACGGGAGTACTCGCGGATACGCAGTATTTT
CDR3: CSATTGVLADTQYF

size: medium-sized
D: TRBD2
J: TRBJ2-1
V: TRBV27
DNA: TGTGCCAGCAGTTCCGGACTAGCGGGAGTGTATGAGCAGTTCTTC
CDR3: CASSSGLAGVYEQFF